A single sample gave rise to the 21 T cell receptor beta chains below, sequenced in a study of T cells in Graves' hyperthyroidism and ophthalmopathy (dated by TCRdb to about 2019). Library creation used multiplex PCR. TCRdb records Illumina HiSeq 2000 as the sequencer. The TCR beta CDR3 regions were amplified from RNA transcripts. For the first round of RT-PCR on the TCR CDR3, the HTBI primer set was used together with the Qiagen OneStep RT-PCR kit. TCRdb redid the processing of the public reads, applying fastp at Q25 and MiXCR, and retained in-frame beta chains. Rows are combined by CDR3 protein, so each entry shows the most common genes and DNA. The sample includes around 700,000 distinct CDR3 sequences, with 18% observed a single time. 16% of the sample comes from the top ten. The sample consisted of blood. These receptors came from a woman between 50 and 59 years old with Graves' hyperthyroidism that later progressed to Graves' ophthalmopathy.

This clonotype occurred many times. This rearrangement joins TRBV12-3 or TRBV12-4 to TRBJ2-1, with D possibly being TRBD2 (5 bases). The ends were cut back, 5 bases at V and 7 bases at J, with 18 bases in the middle. The CDR3 is made up of 15 amino acids. The chain's CDR3 is CASSPSGLGGNEQFF. CDR3 nucleotides: TGTGCCAGCAGTCCCTCCGGGTTAGGCGGGAATGAGCAGTTCTTC.

The chain has TRBV5-8 and TRBJ1-1; tentative D call: TRBD1 (5 bases). V lost 6 bases, J lost 0 bases, and 6 bases lay in between. Germline loops: CDR1 SGHTS, CDR2 YDEGEE. This CDR3 spans 12 amino acids. The CDR3 loop is CASKTVNTEAFF. The CDR3 DNA follows: TGTGCCAGCAAGACAGTGAACACTGAAGCTTTCTTT.

The V and J genes are TRBV10-3 and TRBJ2-3; 10 bases align to TRBD1. The CDR3 totals 17 residues. CDR1 is ENHRY, CDR2 SYGVKD, per germline. Trimming cost V 3 bases and J 2 bases; bases outside gene matches: 8. The CDR3 DNA sequence: TGTGCCATCAGTGACCCGGGACAGGGGCGGTCCACAGATACGCAGTATTTT. Amino acids: CAISDPGQGRSTDTQYF.

This clonotype was seen only once. A single base separates this from a much larger clone, so it may be a read error. The chain employs TRBV19 and TRBJ1-5; 9 positions agree with TRBD1. Unmatched junction bases numbered 9, after V lost 2 bases and J lost 7 bases. The CDR3 extends over 16 amino acids. In germline, CDR1 is LNHDA, CDR2 SQIVND (reference sequence). The CDR3 nucleotides are TGTGCCAGTAGTATACTGGGGACAGGGAGGGACCAGCCCCAGCATTTT. It yields the protein CASSILGTGRDQPQHF.

The CDR3 loop reads CASSIDRNNQPQHF. CDR3 nucleotides: TGTGCCAGTAGTATAGACAGGAACAATCAGCCCCAGCATTTT. The chain combines TRBV19 with TRBJ1-5, with D hard to call. Germline-derived CDR1 and CDR2 are LNHDA and SQIVND (reference sequence). V lost 0 bases and J lost 3, with 6 bases in between. This CDR3 comprises 14 residues.

J is TRBJ1-1 and V is TRBV18, with a weak D call TRBD1 (5 bases). The length of the CDR3 is 13 residues. The V gene lost 5 bases and the J gene lost 2 bases, with 9 bases spanning the gap. Germline values: CDR1 KGHSH, CDR2 LQKENI. The DNA for the CDR3 is TGTGCCAGCTCAGCGACAGATAACACTGAAGCTTTCTTT. This codes for CASSATDNTEAFF.

This clonotype came up a few times. At one end the junction does not follow the germline gene, possibly because of a read error. The CDR3 reads CASSLEGTFNGKLFF. CDR3 sequence (DNA): TGTGCCAGCAGCTTAGAAGGGACCTTTAATGGAAAACTGTTTTTT. This chain uses TRBV11-2 with TRBJ1-4; tentative D call: TRBD1 (5 bases). This CDR3 is built from 15 residues. The germline gives CDR1 SGHAT, CDR2 FQNNGV.

Ten or more counts support this clonotype. V usage is TRBV4-1 and J usage is TRBJ2-7, with 7 bases aligning to TRBD2. Germline V gene data show CDR1 as MGHRA and CDR2 as YSYEKL. Losses at the gene ends were 3 bases for V and 6 bases for J; bases not matched to a gene: 5. The CDR3 is made up of 13 amino acids. In DNA form, the CDR3 reads TGCGCCAGCAGCCACCGAGCGGGGCCCGAGCAGTACTTC. Its translation is CASSHRAGPEQYF.

This clonotype was detected only a few times. V and J are TRBV19 and TRBJ2-7; no clear D. Trimming took 2 bases from V and 2 from J, leaving 10 bases between them. In germline, CDR1 is LNHDA, CDR2 SQIVND (reference sequence). The CDR3 has 14 residues. The CDR3 loop reads CASSILAGPYEQYF. CDR3 nucleotides: TGTGCCAGTAGTATACTTGCCGGGCCCTACGAGCAGTACTTC.

This chain uses TRBV20-1 with TRBJ2-6, with D possibly being TRBD1 (6 bases). The ends were cut back, 4 bases at V and 0 bases at J, with 10 bases in the middle. Germline CDR1 DFQATT, CDR2 SNEGSKA (reference sequence). The CDR3 is 15 amino acids. CDR3 protein: CSAKTGSSGANVLTF. CDR3 nucleotide sequence: TGCAGTGCTAAGACAGGAAGCTCTGGGGCCAACGTCCTGACTTTC.

This clonotype was recorded many times. The chain uses TRBV19 and TRBJ2-3; weak D call: TRBD1 (6 bases). The germline V gene encodes CDR1 LNHDA and CDR2 SQIVND (reference sequence). The CDR3 has 15 residues. The germline V and J ends were trimmed by 3 bases and 0 bases, with 10 bases remaining between them. The CDR3 spells CASSIRTASTDTQYF. CDR3 sequence (DNA): TGTGCCAGTAGTATTCGGACAGCTAGCACAGATACGCAGTATTTT. The variable domain in full, completed from reference TRBV19 and TRBJ2-3, reads DGGITQSPKYLFRKEGQNVTLSCEQNLNHDAMYWYRQDPGQGLRLIYYSQIVNDFQKGDIAEGYSVSREKKESFPLTVTSAQKNPTAFYLCASSIRTASTDTQYFGPGTRLTVL.

This clonotype occurred a few times. This chain uses TRBV6-1 with TRBJ2-3; 8 nucleotides align to TRBD2. Germline lookup yields CDR1 MNHNS and CDR2 SASEGT. With V trimmed by 7 bases and J by 4 bases, 7 bases remained unmatched. The CDR3 sequence is 14 residues long. DNA of the CDR3: TGTGCCAGCACTATAGCGGGGTCCCCAGATACGCAGTATTTT. It codes for CASTIAGSPDTQYF.

This clonotype was seen more than once but under ten times. The chain uses TRBV7-2 and TRBJ2-2; 11 nucleotides line up with TRBD2. J was trimmed by 4 bases and V by 0 bases; bases with no gene match: 1. This CDR3 contains 16 residues. From germline, CDR1 is SGHTA and CDR2 FQGNSA. CDR3 in DNA: TGTGCCAGCAGCTTAGCACTAGCGGGGGCCACCGGGGAGCTGTTTTTT. It is translated as CASSLALAGATGELFF.

The genes are TRBV19 and TRBJ1-5; possibly TRBD1 for D (5 bases). The CDR3 loop spans 15 amino acids. V lost 5 bases and J 2 bases, leaving 13 bases between the germline ends. Germline CDR1 reads LNHDA; CDR2 reads SQIVND (reference sequence). CDR3 residues: CASSWQGVGNQPQHF. For the CDR3, the DNA is TGTGCCAGTAGTTGGCAGGGCGTAGGCAATCAGCCCCAGCATTTT.

Note on this clonotype: Just one base apart from a much larger clone, this may be a read error. The J gene is TRBJ2-3, the V gene TRBV20-1; D unresolved. The CDR3 has 11 residues. CDR1 is DFQATT and CDR2 is SNEGSKA in the germline V gene (reference sequence). The CDR3 is CSASSVDAQYF. CDR3 coding DNA: TGCAGTGCTAGTTCCGTAGATGCGCAGTATTTT.

This clonotype appeared a few times. This chain uses TRBV20-1 with TRBJ2-2; 7 bases fit TRBD2. CDR3 length: 16 residues. V gave up 0 bases and J gave up 7 bases; unmatched junction bases: 11. Per the germline V gene, CDR1 is DFQATT and CDR2 is SNEGSKA (reference sequence). The CDR3 loop reads CSARDRGDPGGGELFF. The CDR3 DNA reads as TGCAGTGCTAGAGATCGCGGGGATCCGGGGGGCGGGGAGCTGTTTTTT.

The chain uses TRBV27 and TRBJ2-5; 12 bases agree with TRBD2. Germline V gene sequence: CDR1 MNHEY, CDR2 SMNVEV (reference sequence). The CDR3 covers 14 residues. After removal of 8 bases from V and 5 bases from J, the junction contained 6 bases not matched to a gene. CDR3: CASRTSGVRETQYF. CDR3 nucleotides: TGTGCCAGCCGGACTAGCGGGGTGCGCGAGACCCAGTACTTC.

The chain links TRBV10-2 to TRBJ1-5; tentative D call: TRBD1 (6 bases). Trimming left V 0 bases short and J 6 bases short, with 12 bases between. Germline lookup yields CDR1 WSHSY and CDR2 SAAADI. This CDR3 has 15 amino acids. Here the CDR3 reads CASSESRGGFQPQHF. The CDR3 coding sequence is TGCGCCAGCAGTGAGTCGCGAGGGGGATTTCAGCCCCAGCATTTT.

CDR3: CASSLTGMNTGELFF. The CDR3 region has the DNA TGTGCCAGCAGCTTGACAGGGATGAACACCGGGGAGCTGTTTTTT. The V gene is TRBV7-3, the J gene TRBJ2-2; 7 nucleotides line up with TRBD1. Per germline, CDR1 SGHTA and CDR2 FQGTGA. V shed 3 bases, J shed 1 base, and the junction held 2 bases outside the gene matches. The CDR3 has 15 residues.

Ten or more counts support this clonotype. The rearrangement uses TRBV5-1 and TRBJ2-1, with 7 bases aligning to TRBD2. Looked up from germline, CDR1 is SGHRS and CDR2 is YFSETQ. The trim removed 4 bases at V and 4 bases at J, leaving 11 bases unmatched. CDR3 length: 16 residues. CDR3 sequence: CASSPGGAVLYNEQFF. In DNA form, the CDR3 reads TGCGCCAGCAGCCCGGGGGGAGCGGTACTGTACAATGAGCAGTTCTTC.

This clonotype was detected ten times or more. This chain links TRBV11-3 with TRBJ2-5, with D uncertain. Trimming cost V 1 base and J 4 bases, with 10 bases left between them. Germline CDR1 SGHNT, CDR2 YENEEA. This CDR3 is built from 14 residues. DNA for the CDR3: TGTGCCAGCAGCTTAGGATCAGCGACAGAGACCCAGTACTTC. As protein: CASSLGSATETQYF. Variable domain in full (rest from reference TRBV11-3 and TRBJ2-5): EAGVVQSPRYKIIEKKQPVAFWCNPISGHNTLYWYLQNLGQGPELLIRYENEEAVDDSQLPKDRFSAERLKGVDSTLKIQPAELGDSAVYLCASSLGSATETQYFGPGTRLLVL.